This T cell receptor (beta chain) was found in a study of cytomegalovirus exposure and HLA in healthy donors (dated by TCRdb to about 2017). Regarding the complete study: In an earlier analysis of several hundred of the donors, 250 to 350 Gb of sequence data and approximately 120 million unique TCR beta sequences from about 190 million T cells were reported. An early release covering over 500 HLA-typed donors comprised roughly 300 gigabases of sequencing data and around 86 million unique TCR sequences. Of the roughly 430 genotyped donors, approximately 82% fell in the genetic ancestry cluster associated with self-reported Caucasian donors. The aim of the study was to test whether cataloging public T cell receptors could identify signatures of past pathogen exposure. Using immunosequencing, the study profiled T cell repertoires from 500 to 800 subjects and related those repertoires to cytomegalovirus serostatus. A separate validation cohort of 100 to 150 different subjects was used in addition to the 666-subject first cohort. The study combined high-throughput TCR immunosequencing, statistical association of individual TCRs with disease status, and machine learning to predict cytomegalovirus infection status. To study patterns of TCR occurrence, a later analysis re-analyzed previously published TCR beta repertoires from just over 650 donors and added high-resolution HLA genotyping. In the later analysis, no new phenotypic data were used to find candidate immune exposures; instead, reliance was placed on TCR beta sequences and their occurrence across donors. An earlier analysis of about 620 of the donors applied high-throughput TCR beta sequencing to assess whether each TCR beta V gene segment acted as functional or pseudogenic. Donor age, sex, ethnicity and CMV serostatus were compiled together with the repertoire data. A later genetic analysis took genome-wide SNP genotypes for about 55% of the roughly 700 donors and used that subset as a discovery cohort. All discovery cohort repertoires had been generated using a single sequencing platform. HLA typing covered class I and class II loci at four-digit resolution. The number of donors typed differed by locus, with about 629-630 for A, B, C, DRB1 and DQB1, 522 for DQA1, some 570 for DPA1, and over 400 for DPB1. A few DR-DQ haplotypes were handled as single units for association and clustering because linkage in the cohort was strong. Among roughly 400 genotyped donors of the cohort, an average of approximately 220,000 unique TCR beta nucleotide sequences was sequenced per donor, of which 15% to 20% were non-productive.

Results the study describes overall, beyond this receptor: Some IMGT-functional V segments, including TRBV6-2 and TRBV6-3, could not be told apart with the 87-base-pair reads, so those segments were excluded. Compared with equally common non-associated chains, HLA-associated TCR beta chains in a later analysis were more clonally expanded and had lower generation probabilities. Most TCR sequences were observed very rarely across donors, whereas some public TCRs were present in many individuals. According to a later analysis, most CMV-associated TCR beta chains appeared to be HLA-restricted, and the HLA associations seemed to be driven largely by CMV exposure. Only TCR beta chains were sequenced in this cohort, and the absence of alpha or paired-chain data limited detectable features. An association between a missense DCLRE1C variant and V-gene and J-gene trimming of TCR beta chains was found in a later genetic analysis and replicated in an independent cohort. A cluster of highly shared sequence variants was judged likely to be a technical artifact of the sequencing pipeline. When HLA alleles, especially DR and DQ, strongly co-occurred, attributing TCR associations to individual alleles was difficult. CMV serostatus was the only immune exposure information available for the cohort. A further reported finding was that TCR beta sequences accurately predicted the HLA-A and HLA-B alleles for most subjects in the first cohort. Roughly uniform sequencing depth across donors was assumed in presence/absence analyses, although this assumption may not hold. Specific HLA alleles were associated with over 15,000 TCR beta sequences at a false discovery rate of 0.05 in a later analysis. Cytomegalovirus status was reported to be diagnosed by the classifier with high specificity and sensitivity in both the original and validation cohorts. A later genetic analysis reported fewer N-insertions in productive TCRs among donors in an Asian-associated ancestry cluster than the roughly 650-donor mean. An earlier analysis of some 590 of the donors showed that most TCR beta V segments appeared in productive rearrangements either about 87% or about 30% of the time, which broadly matched IMGT annotations. The study listed 150 to 200 TCR beta chains as associated with cytomegalovirus. Because HLA typing was unavailable for some donors at each locus, only the typed subset was used in association tests. Several of the top co-occurrence clusters appeared to be linked to parvovirus B19, influenza, CMV and Epstein-Barr virus, according to a later analysis. In vitro tests confirmed that a few of the cytomegalovirus-associated TCR beta chains recognize cytomegalovirus antigens. Seventeen rarely observed V segments, including chromosome 9 orphons, were excluded from the earlier analysis of almost 600 of the donors because counts were too low. The authors suggested that the approach could potentially be generalized to other disease states and immunological phenotypes. In a later analysis, TCR association rates were found to vary across HLA loci, with the most associated TCRs seen for DRB1 alleles and the fewest for HLA-C alleles. Correlated functional status among segregating V segments might reflect linkage disequilibrium, but an unknown experimental factor could not be ruled out.

This clone occurred a few times. The antigen it recognizes is unknown. It has no much larger one-base neighbor in the sample; base qualities were not kept. The library was prepared using the immunoSEQ multiplex PCR assay. The multiplex PCR relied on a mix of 60 forward primers for TCR Vbeta segments and 13 reverse primers for TCR Jbeta segments. The CDR3 region of rearranged TCR beta genes was amplified from genomic DNA by a multiplex PCR assay. The Illumina HiSeq System was used to sequence the amplified TCR beta libraries as 87-base-pair reads. The original pipeline was this. A later analysis tallied tens of millions of unique TCR beta chains across the approximately 670 repertoires, and some 10 million of those chains were shared by two or more donors. To remove PCR and sequencing errors, raw reads were error-corrected and collapsed into unique sequences using a nearest-neighbor algorithm that merged closely related sequences. CDR3 sequences were aligned to IMGT reference sequences to assign V, D and J gene segments. For a sequence to be retained, a match of at least six nucleotides to both a V gene segment and a J gene segment was required. Rearrangements were called productive when the CDR3 lacked stop codons and stayed in frame with V and J; all others were non-productive. Following IMGT convention, CDR3 was defined as the stretch from the second conserved V-encoded cysteine up to the conserved J-encoded phenylalanine. Sequences without an unambiguous match to a single V gene segment were excluded from the earlier analysis of about 600 of the donors. An earlier analysis of fewer than 750 of the donors classified V segments as functional when productive rearrangements were above 56.7% and as segregating when the standard deviation between donors was above 5%. To diagnose cytomegalovirus status from the catalog of TCR beta chain sequences, a statistical classification framework was built. In a later analysis, V and J genes were assigned by comparing TCR nucleotide sequences against IMGT/GENE-DB human TR gene sequences. In a later analysis, CDR3 sequences and most-parsimonious VDJ recombination scenarios were assigned using the TCRdist pipeline. In a later analysis, each TCR beta chain was defined by its CDR3 amino acid sequence together with its V-gene family, and reads without a unique V-gene family were excluded. In a later analysis, 500 to 650 highly shared, low-generation-probability nucleotide sequences were removed to address suspected cross-contamination and a sequencing artifact. A later analysis calculated a clonal expansion index for each public chain from normalized within-repertoire ranks of inferred template counts. In a later analysis, generation probabilities were computed with a VDJ recombination model fitted to out-of-frame rearrangements, and the resulting probabilities were checked against IGoR. A later analysis scored TCR-TCR, TCR-HLA and TCR-CMV co-occurrence with hypergeometric tests, applying a repertoire-size bias correction to TCR pairs. False discovery rates were estimated in a later analysis by permuting HLA or CMV assignments 20 times. In a later analysis, co-occurring TCRs were grouped using DBSCAN, and TCRdist sequence similarity was added for clustering within HLA-allele-positive subsets. Repertoires with fewer than 30,000 or more than 120,000 public chains were left out of co-occurrence clustering, as were four to six repertoires with anomalous nucleotide sharing. Drawn from immuneACCESS, this table holds only the in-frame rearrangements with V and J called that TCRdb kept. Clones are partly lost; checked studies trace under half to an unresolved V gene and leave the rest unexplained. V and J calls plus clone size are reproduced from that table; the DNA served to infer D and trimming. The sample data list roughly 120,000 clones, and 70% to 80% of these were observed just once. Approximately 3% of the sample rests with the top ten.

The cohort consisted of hundreds of healthy bone marrow donors. At the time of sampling, every cohort member was nominally healthy, though immune exposures that went unrecorded were likely present. The donor tested CMV seropositive, placing the donor among the 290 or so seropositive members of the cohort. A peripheral blood sample was collected from each donor, and TCR beta sequencing was performed on peripheral blood mononuclear cells. Genomic DNA extraction from the blood cell samples was performed with the Qiagen DNeasy Blood Extraction Kit. According to the germline V gene (reference sequence), CDR1 reads LNHNV and CDR2 reads YYDKDF. V loses 5 bases at its end and J loses 1 base; junction bases beyond the gene matches: 4. Inclusive of the bounding cysteine and phenylalanine, the CDR3 is 14 residues long. The sequence is cut down to CDR3 DNA, 42 bases in frame from base 1.

The rearrangement combines TRBV15 with TRBJ2-5; 7 middle bases align to TRBD1. The sequencing sample was made of PBMCs. The source of this sequence is a young woman in good health and CMV-seropositive. The bases are TGTGCCACCAGCCCGAGGACAGGCCAAGAGACCCAGTACTTC. Translated, this is CATSPRTGQETQYF. Beyond the CDR3, the reference TRBV15 and TRBJ2-5 genes provide the residues; the full variable domain reads: DAMVIQNPRYQVTQFGKPVTLSCSQTLNHNVMYWYQQKSSQAPKLLFHYYDKDFNNEADTPDNFQSRRPNTSFCFLDIRSPGLGDTAMYLCATSPRTGQETQYFGPGTRLLVL.